The clone carrying this T cell receptor (beta chain) was recorded a few times. CDR1 and CDR2 from the germline V gene are ENHRY and SYGVKD. The V gene end was trimmed by 3 bases and the J gene end by 0 bases; junction bases not matched to a gene: 5. The CDR3 consists of 16 residues. Those enrolled, adults aged 18 to 89 years, came from roughly 23 US areas. Which cohort a participant joined came from the clinical history participants gave. The sample is drawn from a study of blood T cell repertoires in COVID-19. Study context: There were acute and convalescent COVID-19 samples, and they came from the United States, Italy and Spain.

The data were produced by immunoSEQ multiplex PCR, yet TCRdb's version contains in-frame clones alone and is incomplete. The data hold about 330,000 clones, with over 75% observed a single time. The clonotype was recovered from a woman aged 25 to 39 who had recovered from COVID-19. The sample consisted of PBMCs or T cells enriched from blood (not recorded which). The chain is built from TRBV10-3 and TRBJ1-3, with 7 bases that match TRBD1. CDR3 loop: CAISDSRTGSGNTIYF. DNA for the CDR3: TGTGCCATCAGTGATTCTAGGACAGGCTCTGGAAACACCATATATTTT.